These 6 T cell receptor beta chains share one sample of origin, sequenced in a study of Ad26.COV2.S vaccination and SARS-CoV-2 variants. Treatment described: some 19 received Ad26.COV2.S at low or high dose, single or two shots; 5 received placebo; per-sample allocation not given. Sampling took place 63 days after the first vaccine or placebo injection. Measured with immunoSEQ multiplex PCR; TCRdb has only the in-frame clones, and not every one. The data hold 250,000 to 300,000 clones, with around 87% observed a single time. The sample consisted of peripheral blood, taken in a trial of Ad26.COV2.S vaccine versus placebo. These receptors all come from a person between 18 and 60 years old who received the Ad26.COV2.S COVID-19 vaccine or a placebo.

The rearrangement uses TRBV6-5 and TRBJ1-2, with D unclear. Trimming took 6 bases from V and 4 from J, leaving 15 bases between them. Germline CDR1 and CDR2: MNHEY and SVGAGI. The CDR3 loop spans 14 amino acids. The CDR3 sequence: CASSPDSGPYGYTF. CDR3 in DNA: TGTGCCAGCAGCCCCGACTCGGGCCCCTATGGCTACACCTTC.

The chain joins TRBV10-3 to TRBJ1-1, with TRBD1 matching 9 bases. The germline CDR1 and CDR2 sequences are ENHRY and SYGVKD. The CDR3 spans 16 residues. Losses at the gene ends were 5 bases for V and 2 bases for J; bases not matched to a gene: 9. CDR3 DNA sequence: TGTGCCATCAGTCCCTCGACAGGGGGAGGTAACACTGAAGCTTTCTTT. This codes for CAISPSTGGGNTEAFF.

V and J are TRBV12-3 or TRBV12-4 and TRBJ2-5; no firm D call. This CDR3 region has 13 residues. Trimming removed 1 base at V and 3 bases at J, with 6 bases between. The CDR3 nucleotides read TGTGCCAGCAGTTTAGGGGTTAAAGAGACCCAGTACTTC. This sequence encodes CASSLGVKETQYF.

In this sample, this clone turned up once. J is TRBJ2-7 and V is TRBV7-9; a possible D gene is TRBD2 (5 bases). Germline V gene sequence: CDR1 SEHNR, CDR2 FQNEAQ (reference sequence). This CDR3 has 15 residues. The V end lost 4 bases, the J end lost 5 bases, and 18 bases lay between the germline ends. CDR3 bases: TGTGCCAGCAGCTCCCTCACTTTAGGGCGGGACGAGCAGTACTTC. This encodes CASSSLTLGRDEQYF. The whole variable domain, remainder taken from reference TRBV7-9 and TRBJ2-7, is DTGVSQNPRHKITKRGQNVTFRCDPISEHNRLYWYRQTLGQGPEFLTYFQNEAQLEKSRLLSDRFSAERPKGSFSTLEIQRTEQGDSAMYLCASSSLTLGRDEQYFGPGTRLTVT.

The chain is built from TRBV7-9 and TRBJ2-7, with D unclear. The germline V gene encodes CDR1 SEHNR and CDR2 FQNEAQ (reference sequence). The CDR3 runs 13 residues. The V end lost 5 bases, the J end lost 1 base, and 9 bases lay between the germline ends. This CDR3 is CASSVLESYEQYF. CDR3 nucleotides: TGTGCCAGCAGCGTACTTGAATCCTACGAGCAGTACTTC.

The chain carries TRBV25-1 and TRBJ2-3, with 11 bases that match TRBD1. Germline-derived CDR1 and CDR2 are MGHDK and SYGVNS. The V gene end was trimmed by 4 bases and the J gene end by 3 bases; junction bases not matched to a gene: 3. This CDR3 has 15 amino acids. CDR3 nucleotides: TGTGCCAGCAGTGGGGGGACAGGGGGAACAGATACGCAGTATTTT. Translated, it gives CASSGGTGGTDTQYF. The full variable domain, completed using reference TRBV25-1 and TRBJ2-3, is EADIYQTPRYLVIGTGKKITLECSQTMGHDKMYWYQQDPGMELHLIHYSYGVNSTEKGDLSSESTVSRIRTEHFPLTLESARPSHTSQYLCASSGGTGGTDTQYFGPGTRLTVL.